Listed below are T cell receptor beta chains from one sample, sequenced in a study of blood T cell repertoires in COVID-19. TCRdb's copy holds only in-frame clones and misses some; the assay was immunoSEQ multiplex PCR. The top ten hold 7% to 9% of the sample, which has some 37,000 clones, 75% to 90% seen once. The specimen sequenced was peripheral blood. These receptors were obtained from a woman in her seventies with acute or convalescent COVID-19. Both conserved end residues are part of each CDR3. Each record gives: clone size, V gene, D gene, J gene, CDR3 DNA, CDR3 protein. A D gene is named only where the DNA matches it firmly. Clone size appears in some rows only: once, few, many, or a class for an expanded clone.

clone size: once; V gene: TRBV10-3; D gene: -; J gene: TRBJ1-5; CDR3 DNA: TGTGCCATCAGTCTTGACAGGTACAATCAGCCCCAGCATTTT; CDR3 protein: CAISLDRYNQPQHF
clone size: once; V gene: TRBV2; D gene: -; J gene: TRBJ1-5; CDR3 DNA: TGTGCCAGCAGGGACAGTAATCAGCCCCAGCATTTT; CDR3 protein: CASRDSNQPQHF
clone size: -; V gene: TRBV19; D gene: TRBD2; J gene: TRBJ2-1; CDR3 DNA: TGTGCCAGTACACTTGGTGTGGGAGGGTGGAATGAGCAGTTCTTC; CDR3 protein: CASTLGVGGWNEQFF
clone size: few; V gene: TRBV7-3; D gene: -; J gene: TRBJ2-2; CDR3 DNA: TGTGCCAGCAGCTTACGCGGAGAGGGAGCCGGGGAGCTGTTTTTT; CDR3 protein: CASSLRGEGAGELFF
clone size: -; V gene: TRBV10-2; D gene: -; J gene: TRBJ1-5; CDR3 DNA: TGCGCCAGCAGTGAGGACAGTTCCGGTAGGGCCCAGCATTTT; CDR3 protein: CASSEDSSGRAQHF
clone size: -; V gene: TRBV7-9; D gene: -; J gene: TRBJ1-1; CDR3 DNA: TGTGCCAGCAGCTTAGAGACAGGGAACACTGAAGCTTTCTTT; CDR3 protein: CASSLETGNTEAFF
clone size: once; V gene: TRBV2; D gene: -; J gene: TRBJ2-5; CDR3 DNA: TGTGCCAGCAGTGAGGTCAGGGGCCAAGAGACCCAGTACTTC; CDR3 protein: CASSEVRGQETQYF
clone size: -; V gene: TRBV3-1/TRBV3-2; D gene: TRBD1; J gene: TRBJ2-6; CDR3 DNA: TGTGCCAGCAGCCCACCTGGGACAGGGGTTACTGGGGCCAACGTCCTGACTTTC; CDR3 protein: CASSPPGTGVTGANVLTF
clone size: -; V gene: TRBV28; D gene: -; J gene: TRBJ1-1; CDR3 DNA: TGTGCCAGCAGTCCAACAGGAAACACTGAAGCTTTCTTT; CDR3 protein: CASSPTGNTEAFF
clone size: -; V gene: TRBV27; D gene: -; J gene: TRBJ1-6; CDR3 DNA: TGTGCCAGTACACCGGGCTCCTATAATTCACCCCTCCACTTT; CDR3 protein: CASTPGSYNSPLHF
clone size: -; V gene: TRBV5-4; D gene: -; J gene: TRBJ1-2; CDR3 DNA: TGTGCCAGCAGTGACTTGGAGAGTCCGGAAGGCTACACCTTC; CDR3 protein: CASSDLESPEGYTF
clone size: once; V gene: TRBV28; D gene: -; J gene: TRBJ1-4; CDR3 DNA: TGTGCCAGCAGTTCACAGGGATTTTCAACTAATGAAAAACTGTTTTTT; CDR3 protein: CASSSQGFSTNEKLFF
clone size: -; V gene: TRBV7-8; D gene: -; J gene: TRBJ1-5; CDR3 DNA: TGTGCCAGCAGCCCTCGGACGGGGAGGGCCAGCAATCAGCCCCAGCATTTT; CDR3 protein: CASSPRTGRASNQPQHF
clone size: -; V gene: TRBV13; D gene: -; J gene: TRBJ1-6; CDR3 DNA: TGTGCCAGCAGCCCTAGACAGACCCCCAATTCACCCCTCCACTTT; CDR3 protein: CASSPRQTPNSPLHF
clone size: -; V gene: TRBV4-3; D gene: -; J gene: TRBJ1-2; CDR3 DNA: TGCGCCAGCAGCCAAGAGGGGGGGGCGGGCTATGGCTACACCTTC; CDR3 protein: CASSQEGGAGYGYTF
clone size: -; V gene: TRBV29-1; D gene: TRBD2; J gene: TRBJ2-3; CDR3 DNA: TGCAGCGTTGATTTTAGCGGGAGGGTCGGAGATACGCAGTATTTT; CDR3 protein: CSVDFSGRVGDTQYF
clone size: -; V gene: TRBV6-6; D gene: -; J gene: TRBJ2-3; CDR3 DNA: TGTGCCAGCCAGGTCGGGGCGCAGTATTTT; CDR3 protein: CASQVGAQYF
clone size: -; V gene: TRBV4-1; D gene: TRBD1; J gene: TRBJ2-6; CDR3 DNA: TGCGCCAGCGGATGGGACAGGGCTAGTGGGGCCAACGTCCTGACTTTC; CDR3 protein: CASGWDRASGANVLTF
clone size: -; V gene: TRBV3-1/TRBV3-2; D gene: TRBD2; J gene: TRBJ2-1; CDR3 DNA: TGTGCCAGCGTACCGGGGGCGGGAGGGTCCTACAATGAGCAGTTCTTC; CDR3 protein: CASVPGAGGSYNEQFF
clone size: -; V gene: TRBV27; D gene: TRBD1; J gene: TRBJ2-3; CDR3 DNA: TGTGCCAGCAGCCAAGACAGGGGATGGGGAACAGATACGCAGTATTTT; CDR3 protein: CASSQDRGWGTDTQYF
clone size: -; V gene: TRBV28; D gene: -; J gene: TRBJ2-5; CDR3 DNA: TGTGCCAGCAGTTCGGAGTACCAAGAGACCCAGTACTTC; CDR3 protein: CASSSEYQETQYF
clone size: -; V gene: TRBV5-1; D gene: -; J gene: TRBJ1-3; CDR3 DNA: TGCGCCAGCAGCTTGGGGACTGGTCTCTCTGGAAACACCATATATTTT; CDR3 protein: CASSLGTGLSGNTIYF
clone size: -; V gene: TRBV11-3; D gene: -; J gene: TRBJ2-3; CDR3 DNA: TGTGCCAGCAGCTTAGATCCCTACGTGGGGCAAGCAGATACGCAGTATTTT; CDR3 protein: CASSLDPYVGQADTQYF
clone size: -; V gene: TRBV3-1/TRBV3-2; D gene: TRBD1; J gene: TRBJ1-1; CDR3 DNA: TGTGCCAGCAGCCAAGGGACAGGGGACCGCGTCGGACGTGAAGCTTTCTTT; CDR3 protein: CASSQGTGDRVGREAFF
clone size: -; V gene: TRBV5-1; D gene: TRBD1; J gene: TRBJ2-5; CDR3 DNA: TGCGCCAGCAGCCAATCCCAGACAGGGAAGGCGACCCAGTACTTC; CDR3 protein: CASSQSQTGKATQYF
clone size: few; V gene: TRBV6-5; D gene: -; J gene: TRBJ1-4; CDR3 DNA: TGTGCCAGCAGTTACCGGTCAACGGGAGAAAAACTGTTTTTT; CDR3 protein: CASSYRSTGEKLFF
clone size: once; V gene: TRBV18; D gene: -; J gene: TRBJ2-5; CDR3 DNA: TGTGCCAGCTCAAGTAGGGTAGCGACTAACCAAGAGACCCAGTACTTC; CDR3 protein: CASSSRVATNQETQYF
clone size: -; V gene: TRBV15; D gene: -; J gene: TRBJ1-1; CDR3 DNA: TGTGCCACCAGCAGAGAGGGCACGAACACTGAAGCTTTCTTT; CDR3 protein: CATSREGTNTEAFF
clone size: once; V gene: TRBV4-3; D gene: -; J gene: TRBJ2-1; CDR3 DNA: TGCGCCAGCAGCCAAGATGGGGGCAGGGCCAATGAGCAGTTCTTC; CDR3 protein: CASSQDGGRANEQFF
clone size: -; V gene: TRBV28; D gene: TRBD1; J gene: TRBJ1-2; CDR3 DNA: TGTGCCAGCAGTTCGGGACAGGGGATCTCCTATGGCTACACCTTC; CDR3 protein: CASSSGQGISYGYTF
clone size: -; V gene: TRBV9; D gene: -; J gene: TRBJ2-3; CDR3 DNA: TGTGCCAGCAGCGTAGCGCCTGGACACTTAGATACGCAGTATTTT; CDR3 protein: CASSVAPGHLDTQYF
clone size: -; V gene: TRBV5-1; D gene: -; J gene: TRBJ1-1; CDR3 DNA: TGCGCCAGCAGCTTGGAGACACGGTTTGAAGCTTTCTTT; CDR3 protein: CASSLETRFEAFF
clone size: -; V gene: TRBV3-1/TRBV3-2; D gene: TRBD1; J gene: TRBJ1-1; CDR3 DNA: TGTGCCAGCAGTTGGACAGGCCGAACTGAAGCTTTCTTT; CDR3 protein: CASSWTGRTEAFF
clone size: -; V gene: TRBV7-9; D gene: TRBD1; J gene: TRBJ1-4; CDR3 DNA: TGTGCCAGCAGCGGACAGGGGGCGCGCGAAAAACTGTTTTTT; CDR3 protein: CASSGQGAREKLFF
clone size: -; V gene: TRBV5-1; D gene: TRBD1; J gene: TRBJ1-5; CDR3 DNA: TGCGCCAGCAGCCCCTATCCGGGACAGGGGACCGACGGAAGCAATCAGCCCCAGCATTTT; CDR3 protein: CASSPYPGQGTDGSNQPQHF
clone size: -; V gene: TRBV4-3; D gene: -; J gene: TRBJ1-2; CDR3 DNA: TGCGCCAGCAGCCATGAGACAGGCAGCGGCTATGGCTACACCTTC; CDR3 protein: CASSHETGSGYGYTF
clone size: -; V gene: TRBV30; D gene: -; J gene: TRBJ2-1; CDR3 DNA: TGTGCCTGGAGTGCCCCTCTAAACAATGAGCAGTTCTTC; CDR3 protein: CAWSAPLNNEQFF
clone size: -; V gene: TRBV20-1; D gene: -; J gene: TRBJ2-3; CDR3 DNA: TGCAGTGCTAGTTATGTAGATACGCAGTATTTT; CDR3 protein: CSASYVDTQYF
clone size: -; V gene: TRBV7-2; D gene: TRBD1; J gene: TRBJ2-3; CDR3 DNA: TGTGCCAGCAGCTCATTCGAAAGGACAGGGGACCCCACAGATACGCAGTATTTT; CDR3 protein: CASSSFERTGDPTDTQYF
clone size: -; V gene: TRBV7-3; D gene: TRBD1; J gene: TRBJ2-1; CDR3 DNA: TGTGCCAGCAGCCGGTCAGGACAGGGCGGATACAATGAGCAGTTCTTC; CDR3 protein: CASSRSGQGGYNEQFF
clone size: -; V gene: TRBV1; D gene: -; J gene: TRBJ2-3; CDR3 DNA: TGCACCAGCAGCCAAGCCTCCCGACTAGCTGCTAGCACAGATACGCAGTATTTT; CDR3 protein: CTSSQASRLAASTDTQYF
clone size: -; V gene: TRBV6-2/TRBV6-3; D gene: -; J gene: TRBJ2-5; CDR3 DNA: TGTGCCAGCAGTCGCACAGGATTGGAGGAGACCCAGTACTTC; CDR3 protein: CASSRTGLEETQYF
clone size: -; V gene: TRBV6-6; D gene: -; J gene: TRBJ2-1; CDR3 DNA: TGTGCCAGCAGCTTAGACTACAATGAGCAGTTCTTC; CDR3 protein: CASSLDYNEQFF
clone size: -; V gene: TRBV7-2; D gene: -; J gene: TRBJ2-5; CDR3 DNA: TGTGCCAGCAGCCCTCGGAGATTCGACCAAGAGACCCAGTACTTC; CDR3 protein: CASSPRRFDQETQYF
clone size: -; V gene: TRBV7-2; D gene: TRBD2; J gene: TRBJ2-3; CDR3 DNA: TGTGCCAGCAGCTTAGAGGGAACTAGCGGGGTGGGCACAGATACGCAGTATTTT; CDR3 protein: CASSLEGTSGVGTDTQYF
clone size: -; V gene: TRBV4-3; D gene: TRBD1; J gene: TRBJ1-2; CDR3 DNA: TGCGCCAGCAGCCAAGATTCCGTCGGCAGGGGGCGCCTCGACGGCTACACCTTC; CDR3 protein: CASSQDSVGRGRLDGYTF
clone size: -; V gene: TRBV30; D gene: -; J gene: TRBJ1-2; CDR3 DNA: TGTGCCTGGAGGCGGGGGGGCGACTATGGCTACACCTTC; CDR3 protein: CAWRRGGDYGYTF
clone size: -; V gene: TRBV19; D gene: TRBD1; J gene: TRBJ2-2; CDR3 DNA: TGTGCCAGTAGCATCACAGGGGGACCCGGGGAGCTGTTTTTT; CDR3 protein: CASSITGGPGELFF
clone size: once; V gene: TRBV3-1/TRBV3-2; D gene: TRBD1; J gene: TRBJ2-3; CDR3 DNA: TGTGCCAGCAGCCAAGCTCTGGGACAGGGGGCAGATACGCAGTATTTT; CDR3 protein: CASSQALGQGADTQYF
clone size: few; V gene: TRBV5-6; D gene: -; J gene: TRBJ1-2; CDR3 DNA: TGTGCCAGCAGCCTAGGGAGGCCGGATGGCTACACCTTC; CDR3 protein: CASSLGRPDGYTF
clone size: -; V gene: TRBV7-8; D gene: -; J gene: TRBJ2-2; CDR3 DNA: TGTGCCAGCAGCATCCGACTATCGAACACCGGGGAGCTGTTTTTT; CDR3 protein: CASSIRLSNTGELFF
clone size: -; V gene: TRBV6-5; D gene: -; J gene: TRBJ2-1; CDR3 DNA: TGTGCCAGCAGTCATGGGCGGGGAACCTACAATGAGCAGTTCTTC; CDR3 protein: CASSHGRGTYNEQFF
clone size: -; V gene: TRBV28; D gene: TRBD2; J gene: TRBJ2-2; CDR3 DNA: TGTGCCAGCAGTTACGGGACTAGGGTTACCGGGGAGCTGTTTTTT; CDR3 protein: CASSYGTRVTGELFF
clone size: few; V gene: TRBV14; D gene: -; J gene: TRBJ1-1; CDR3 DNA: TGTGCCAGCCAACAAGAGGCGGCTAACACTGAAGCTTTCTTT; CDR3 protein: CASQQEAANTEAFF
clone size: -; V gene: TRBV7-3; D gene: -; J gene: TRBJ2-1; CDR3 DNA: TGTGCCAGCAGCACTAGTGGGACAAACAATGAGCAGTTCTTC; CDR3 protein: CASSTSGTNNEQFF